The present entry profiles one TCR beta chain with its context. This entry is derived from a study of blood T cell repertoires in COVID-19. Study background: Sites across the United States, Italy and Spain contributed samples from acute and convalescent COVID-19. T cells, B-cell-depleted T cells, or PBMCs provided the cDNA or gDNA that served as material.

Germline CDR1 is ENHRY and CDR2 is SYGVKD. The CDR3 runs 12 residues. V dropped 10 bases and J dropped 4; count of bases not matched to a gene: 3. The authors' processing: By means of reference gene primer amplification, nucleated cell counts were estimated. The protocol was immunoSEQ multiplex PCR, while the TCRdb copy is restricted to in-frame clones and leaves out a portion. From that table come the V and J calls and clone size; the DNA was used to work out D and trimming. The data hold 65,000 to 70,000 clones, with roughly 84% observed a single time. The genes are TRBV10-3 and TRBJ2-3, with TRBD2 identical over 9 bases. This receptor was obtained from a man aged 45-65 years with acute or convalescent COVID-19. Input material: peripheral blood. The CDR3 DNA is TGTGCCACGCGGGGGGGTGCAGATACGCAGTATTTT. It specifies CATRGGADTQYF.